The T cell receptor beta chain under discussion was sequenced for a study of CD8 T cells in ankylosing spondylitis. From the 5' RACE reads, TCRdb called clonotypes with MiXCR, one entry per CDR3 protein. Altogether approximately 400,000 distinct CDR3 sequences are present, 17% being singletons, with the ten largest covering around 0.92%. Study results and caveats: Ankylosing spondylitis blood appeared to carry a characteristic TCR beta motif of roughly 8 highly homologous variants. As for the disease-linked clones, they showed a CD8+ phenotype and occurred at relatively low frequencies in peripheral blood.

For this clonotype: Its antigen is not identified.

Germline V gene lookup returns CDR1 ENHRY and CDR2 SYGVKD. V was cut by 4 bases and J by 4 bases, with 11 bases left in between. This CDR3 contains 13 residues. This receptor was taken from a male donor with ankylosing spondylitis. The chain uses TRBV10-3 and TRBJ2-7, with D possibly matching TRBD2 (6 bases). Sequenced: blood, either unsorted or a sorted T cell fraction (not recorded which). The CDR3 DNA follows: TGTGCCATCAGTGGGAACGGGGGTTACGAGCAGTACTTC. Encoded protein: CAISGNGGYEQYF.